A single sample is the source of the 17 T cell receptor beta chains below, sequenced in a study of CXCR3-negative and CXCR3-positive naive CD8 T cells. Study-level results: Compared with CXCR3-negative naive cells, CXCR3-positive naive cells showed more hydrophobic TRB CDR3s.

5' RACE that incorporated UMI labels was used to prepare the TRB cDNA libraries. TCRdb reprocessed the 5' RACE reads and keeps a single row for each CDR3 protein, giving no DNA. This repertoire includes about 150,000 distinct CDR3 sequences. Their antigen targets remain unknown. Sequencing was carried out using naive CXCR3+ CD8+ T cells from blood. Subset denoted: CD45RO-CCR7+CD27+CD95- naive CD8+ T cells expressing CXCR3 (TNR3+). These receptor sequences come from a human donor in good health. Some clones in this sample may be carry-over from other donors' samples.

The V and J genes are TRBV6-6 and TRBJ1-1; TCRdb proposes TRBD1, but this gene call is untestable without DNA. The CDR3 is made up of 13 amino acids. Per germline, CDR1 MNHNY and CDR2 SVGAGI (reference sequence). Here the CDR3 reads CAIARGYKAEAFF.

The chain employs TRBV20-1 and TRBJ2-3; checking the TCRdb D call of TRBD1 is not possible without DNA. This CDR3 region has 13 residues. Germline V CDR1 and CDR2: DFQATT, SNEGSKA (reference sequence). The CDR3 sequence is CSAWDRATDPQYF.

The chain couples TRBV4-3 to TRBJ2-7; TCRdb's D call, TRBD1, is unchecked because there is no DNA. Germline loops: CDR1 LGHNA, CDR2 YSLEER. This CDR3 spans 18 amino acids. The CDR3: CASSQERSVGGYSYEQYF.

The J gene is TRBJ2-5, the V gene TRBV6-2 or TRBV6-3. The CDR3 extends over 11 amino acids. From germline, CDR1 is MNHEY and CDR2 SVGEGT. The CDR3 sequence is CASSYPETQYF.

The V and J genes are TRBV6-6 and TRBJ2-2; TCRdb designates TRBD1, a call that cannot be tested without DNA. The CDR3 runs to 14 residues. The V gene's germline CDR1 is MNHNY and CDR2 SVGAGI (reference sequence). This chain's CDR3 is CASRGTGWSGELFF.

CDR3 region: CASSTPGYLNQPQHF. V gene TRBV12-3 or TRBV12-4 combines with J gene TRBJ1-5; without DNA, the TCRdb call of TRBD1 cannot be checked. The CDR3 covers 15 residues.

CDR3 amino acids: CASRKTGQGHTEAFF. V and J are TRBV28 and TRBJ1-1; the D call from TCRdb, TRBD1, cannot be confirmed without DNA. CDR1 MDHEN and CDR2 SYDVKM come from the germline V gene. The CDR3 covers 15 residues.

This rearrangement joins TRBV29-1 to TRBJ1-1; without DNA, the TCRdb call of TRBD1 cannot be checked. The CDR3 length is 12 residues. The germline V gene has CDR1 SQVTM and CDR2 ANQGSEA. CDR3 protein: CSVQGAQTEAFF.

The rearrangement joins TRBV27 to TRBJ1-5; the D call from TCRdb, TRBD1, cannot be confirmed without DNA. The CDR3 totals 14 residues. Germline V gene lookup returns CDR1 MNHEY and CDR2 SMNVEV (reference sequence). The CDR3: CASRNRGSNHPQHF.

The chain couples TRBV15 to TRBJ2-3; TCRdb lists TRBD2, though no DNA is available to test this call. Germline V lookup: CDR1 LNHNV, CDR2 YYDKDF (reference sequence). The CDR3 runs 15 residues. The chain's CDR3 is CATSRKREAADTQYF. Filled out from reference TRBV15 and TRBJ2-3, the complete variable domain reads DAMVIQNPRYQVTQFGKPVTLSCSQTLNHNVMYWYQQKSSQAPKLLFHYYDKDFNNEADTPDNFQSRRPNTSFCFLDIRSPGLGDTAMYLCATSRKREAADTQYFGPGTRLTVL.

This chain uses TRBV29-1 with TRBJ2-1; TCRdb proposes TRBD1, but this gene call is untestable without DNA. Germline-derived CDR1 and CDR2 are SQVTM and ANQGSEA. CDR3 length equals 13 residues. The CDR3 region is CSVARGRINEQFF.

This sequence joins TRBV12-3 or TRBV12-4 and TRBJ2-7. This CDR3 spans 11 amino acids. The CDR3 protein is CASSLKGEQYF.

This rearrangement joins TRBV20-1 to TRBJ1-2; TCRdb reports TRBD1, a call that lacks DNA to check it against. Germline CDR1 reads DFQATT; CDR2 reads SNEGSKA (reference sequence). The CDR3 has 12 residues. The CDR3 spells CSAEKDSNGYTF.

The CDR3 region is CASSPWGQADTQYF. The chain employs TRBV7-8 and TRBJ2-3; TCRdb lists TRBD1, though no DNA is available to test this call. CDR3 length: 14 amino acids. CDR1 is SGHVS and CDR2 is FQNEAQ in the germline V gene.

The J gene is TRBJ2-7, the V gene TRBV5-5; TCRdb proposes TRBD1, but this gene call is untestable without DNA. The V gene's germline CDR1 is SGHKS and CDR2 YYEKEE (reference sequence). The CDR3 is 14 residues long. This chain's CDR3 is CASDPGTGPYEQYF.

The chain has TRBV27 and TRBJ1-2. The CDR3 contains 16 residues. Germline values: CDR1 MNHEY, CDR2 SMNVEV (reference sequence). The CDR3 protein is CASSFGRDWGFYGYTF.

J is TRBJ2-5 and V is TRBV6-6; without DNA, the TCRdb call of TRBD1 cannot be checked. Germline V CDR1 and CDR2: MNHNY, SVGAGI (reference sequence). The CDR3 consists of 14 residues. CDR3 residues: CASRLRGGEETQYF.